This is a list of T cell receptor beta chains from one sample in a study of shared clonotypes between healthy human individuals. The table came from immunoSEQ multiplex PCR; TCRdb's copy has only in-frame clones and leaves some out. Of 1.5 million to 2.5 million clones in the sample, about 95% were seen once. The sample consisted of naive CD8+ T cells sorted from blood. Source of these receptors: a man aged 18-30 years in good health. The CDR3 runs from the conserved cysteine through the conserved F or W. D genes are given only for firm matches. The size entry is marked missing in some rows and otherwise reads once, few, many or a size class.

J: TRBJ1-6
D: .
size: .
V: TRBV27
CDR3: CASSPGQDNSPLHF
DNA: TGTGCCAGCAGTCCCGGACAAGACAATTCACCCCTCCACTTT

J: TRBJ1-4
D: TRBD1
size: .
V: TRBV27
CDR3: CASSWTGSNEKLFF
DNA: TGTGCCAGCAGCTGGACAGGGTCTAATGAAAAACTGTTTTTT

J: TRBJ2-5
D: .
size: .
V: TRBV2
CDR3: CATVIWVQETQYF
DNA: TGTGCCACCGTGATTTGGGTTCAAGAGACCCAGTACTTC

J: TRBJ1-1
D: .
size: once
V: TRBV7-6
CDR3: CASSPGAEMNTEAFF
DNA: TGTGCCAGCAGCCCGGGGGCAGAGATGAACACTGAAGCTTTCTTT

J: TRBJ1-2
D: .
size: .
V: TRBV2
CDR3: CASSVHPREIQTNYGYTF
DNA: TGTGCCAGCAGTGTACACCCACGGGAGATACAAACTAACTATGGCTACACCTTC

J: TRBJ1-2
D: .
size: .
V: TRBV4-3
CDR3: CASSSLSGDGYTF
DNA: TGCGCCAGCAGCTCCCTCTCAGGGGATGGCTACACCTTC

J: TRBJ2-6
D: .
size: .
V: TRBV7-9
CDR3: CASSFGGPGANVLTF
DNA: TGTGCCAGCAGCTTTGGGGGTCCTGGGGCCAACGTCCTGACTTTC

J: TRBJ1-1
D: .
size: .
V: TRBV4-1
CDR3: CASSRTGTEAFF
DNA: TGCGCCAGCAGCCGTACGGGCACTGAAGCTTTCTTT

J: TRBJ2-3
D: .
size: .
V: TRBV10-3
CDR3: CAISEWPSPQETDTQYF
DNA: TGTGCCATCAGTGAGTGGCCATCCCCCCAGGAAACAGATACGCAGTATTTT

J: TRBJ1-2
D: .
size: .
V: TRBV11-2
CDR3: CASSFGPNYGYTF
DNA: TGTGCCAGCAGCTTCGGTCCTAACTATGGCTACACCTTC

J: TRBJ2-2
D: .
size: .
V: TRBV6-5
CDR3: CASSYSRQPTGELFF
DNA: TGTGCCAGCAGTTACTCAAGACAACCCACCGGGGAGCTGTTTTTT

J: TRBJ2-2
D: .
size: .
V: TRBV5-6
CDR3: CASSLSGRANTGELFF
DNA: TGTGCCAGCAGCTTATCGGGACGAGCGAACACCGGGGAGCTGTTTTTT

J: TRBJ1-3
D: TRBD1
size: .
V: TRBV5-6
CDR3: CASSLQGAGGNTIYF
DNA: TGTGCCAGCAGTCTACAGGGGGCAGGTGGAAACACCATATATTTT

J: TRBJ2-7
D: .
size: few
V: TRBV27
CDR3: CASSLTSSYEQYF
DNA: TGTGCCAGCAGTTTGACTAGCTCCTACGAGCAGTACTTC